These 15 T cell receptor beta chains were sequenced from one sample in a study of shared clonotypes between healthy human individuals. The method was immunoSEQ multiplex PCR; TCRdb's version includes in-frame clones alone and lacks a portion of them. The repertoire has 2 million to 2.5 million clones, 90% to 97% of them found once; the top ten carry over 0.1%. Specimen: naive CD4+ T cells sorted from blood. Sample subset: CD45RA+ positively selected. The receptors here all came from a man aged 18 to 30 in good health.

V and J are TRBV29-1 and TRBJ1-4; D call uncertain. Trimming left V 1 base short and J 6 bases short, with 6 bases between. The CDR3 consists of 12 residues. Germline V CDR1 and CDR2: SQVTM, ANQGSEA. The chain's CDR3 is CSVEAGDEKLFF. DNA of the CDR3: TGCAGCGTTGAAGCCGGGGATGAAAAACTGTTTTTT.

The chain links TRBV29-1 to TRBJ2-1, with D perhaps given as TRBD1 or TRBD2 (5 bases each). Germline V gives CDR1 SQVTM, CDR2 ANQGSEA. With 1 base removed from V and 6 bases from J, the gap between germline ends came to 10 bases. The CDR3 is 13 residues long. CDR3 DNA: TGCAGCGTTGAAGGTTTTGGGGGCAATGAGCAGTTCTTC. This translates into CSVEGFGGNEQFF.

The V gene is TRBV5-1, the J gene TRBJ2-3; unclear D gene. Germline CDR1 is SGHRS and CDR2 is YFSETQ. The V end was cut by 5 bases, the J end by 3 bases, with 4 bases between. This CDR3 has 11 amino acids. CDR3 sequence (DNA): TGCGCCAGCAGTGAGACAGATACGCAGTATTTT. The encoded protein is CASSETDTQYF.

The V gene is TRBV30, the J gene TRBJ1-3, with D unresolved. CDR3 size: 13 residues. Germline V gene sequence: CDR1 GTSNPN, CDR2 SVGIG (reference sequence). V lost 3 bases and J lost 3, with 9 bases in between. The DNA of the CDR3 is TGTGCCTGGAGAGGAGCTAATGGAAACACCATATATTTT. This sequence encodes CAWRGANGNTIYF.

The chain uses TRBV2 and TRBJ2-1, with a weak D call TRBD2 (7 bases). Trimming shortened V by 2 bases and J by 7 bases, and 15 bases separated the two germline ends. The CDR3 is 15 residues long. Germline V gene data show CDR1 as SNHLY and CDR2 as FYNNEI. The CDR3 loop is CASSEWRGPGNEQFF. For the CDR3, the DNA is TGTGCCAGCAGTGAATGGCGGGGGCCCGGGAATGAGCAGTTCTTC.

This chain connects TRBV5-1 to TRBJ2-5, with D possibly TRBD1 on 7 matching bases. Germline values: CDR1 SGHRS, CDR2 YFSETQ. V lost 0 bases and J 4 bases, leaving 16 bases between the germline ends. CDR3 length: 16 amino acids. In DNA form, the CDR3 reads TGCGCCAGCAGCTTGGGAGACGCAGGGGGAGGAGAGACCCAGTACTTC. Its protein is CASSLGDAGGGETQYF.

The CDR3 sequence: CASSELTYGYTF. The CDR3 coding sequence is TGTGCCAGCAGTGAACTGACCTATGGCTACACCTTC. This chain joins TRBV25-1 and TRBJ1-2; D is unresolved. Germline lookup yields CDR1 MGHDK and CDR2 SYGVNS. The CDR3 is 12 amino acids. Trimming pared 2 bases from V and 4 bases from J, leaving 5 bases between.

A word on this clone: Given a much more abundant clone one base away, this may be a read error. The rearrangement links TRBV7-9 to TRBJ2-7, with D uncertain. V gave up 5 bases and J gave up 0 bases, with 2 bases separating them. The CDR3 has 11 residues. The germline V gene has CDR1 SEHNR and CDR2 FQNEAQ (reference sequence). As DNA, the CDR3 is TGTGCCAGCAGCGTCTCCTACGAGCAGTACTTC. Protein: CASSVSYEQYF.

The chain links TRBV7-3 to TRBJ2-3; a weak D match, TRBD2 (5 bases). Germline V CDR1 and CDR2: SGHTA, FQGTGA. CDR3 size: 15 residues. V was shortened by 2 bases and J by 2 bases, with 11 bases between the two germline ends. The CDR3 DNA follows: TGTGCCAGCAGCTTAGAGGCTAGCCTCACAGATACGCAGTATTTT. Its translation is CASSLEASLTDTQYF.

This clone was seen a few times. At the DNA level, this CDR3 is encoded by other sequences in the same sample as well. This rearrangement joins TRBV28 to TRBJ1-5; D ambiguous. Germline V CDR1 and CDR2: MDHEN, SYDVKM. This CDR3 region has 12 residues. V lost 6 bases to trimming and J lost 3 bases, with 6 bases between them. The CDR3 DNA follows: TGTGCCAGCAGAGGGCCCAATCAGCCCCAGCATTTT. It is translated as CASRGPNQPQHF. The full variable domain, completed using reference TRBV28 and TRBJ1-5, is DVKVTQSSRYLVKRTGEKVFLECVQDMDHENMFWYRQDPGLGLRLIYFSYDVKMKEKGDIPEGYSVSREKKERFSLILESASTNQTSMYLCASRGPNQPQHFGDGTRLSIL.

This clone was counted once. The chain is built from TRBV10-3 and TRBJ2-5; 10 bases line up with TRBD2. This CDR3 is built from 17 residues. J gave up 0 bases and V 2 bases, and 6 bases lay outside the gene matches. The germline gives CDR1 ENHRY, CDR2 SYGVKD. CDR3 residues: CAISETLLAGHQETQYF. The CDR3 region has the DNA TGTGCCATCAGTGAGACCCTACTAGCGGGGCACCAAGAGACCCAGTACTTC.

The chain links TRBV4-1 to TRBJ1-6; D perhaps matches TRBD1 (6 bases). Trimming pared 3 bases from V and 10 bases from J, leaving 25 bases between. Germline CDR1 and CDR2: MGHRA and YSYEKL. The CDR3 is made up of 18 amino acids. In DNA, the CDR3 is TGCGCCAGCAGCCACCCCTTCGGGCGGGGGGCAAAGGAGTCACCCCTCCACTTT. It codes for CASSHPFGRGAKESPLHF.

This clone was picked up a small number of times. The V and J genes are TRBV5-1 and TRBJ2-7; the match to TRBD2 covers 9 bases. CDR3 length equals 18 residues. CDR1 is SGHRS, CDR2 YFSETQ, per germline. V dropped 0 bases and J dropped 3; count of bases not matched to a gene: 13. Written as DNA, the CDR3 is TGCGCCAGCAGCTTGGGGTTAGCGGGAGTTGGGCCTAACTACGAGCAGTACTTC. Its translation: CASSLGLAGVGPNYEQYF.

The chain is built from TRBV5-6 and TRBJ1-4; 10 bases fit TRBD1. The CDR3 is 15 residues long. After removal of 5 bases from V and 8 bases from J, the junction contained 9 bases not matched to a gene. CDR1 SGHDT and CDR2 YYEEEE come from the germline V gene. For the CDR3, the DNA is TGTGCCAGCAGTGATGCCCGGGACAGGGGAGAAAAACTGTTTTTT. Residues: CASSDARDRGEKLFF.

This clone was detected only once. The chain combines TRBV4-3 with TRBJ2-7; 12 bases align to TRBD2. The CDR3 runs 16 residues. The V gene's germline CDR1 is LGHNA and CDR2 YSLEER. Trimming removed 2 bases from V and 0 bases from J; junction bases left unmatched: 2. In DNA, the CDR3 is TGCGCCAGCAGCCAATTACTAGCGGGAGGCTCCTACGAGCAGTACTTC. Its translation: CASSQLLAGGSYEQYF.